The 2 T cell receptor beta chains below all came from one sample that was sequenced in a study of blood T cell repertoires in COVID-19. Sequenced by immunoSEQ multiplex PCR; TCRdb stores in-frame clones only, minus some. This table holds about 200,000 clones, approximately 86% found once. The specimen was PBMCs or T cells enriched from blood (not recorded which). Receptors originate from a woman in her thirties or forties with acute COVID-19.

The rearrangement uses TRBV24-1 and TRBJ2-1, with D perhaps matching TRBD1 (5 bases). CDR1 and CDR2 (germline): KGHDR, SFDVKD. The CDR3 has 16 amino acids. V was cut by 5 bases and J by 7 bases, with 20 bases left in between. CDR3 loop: CATSGGEAGKGNEQFF. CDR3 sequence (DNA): TGTGCCACCAGTGGAGGAGAGGCAGGGAAAGGAAATGAGCAGTTCTTC.

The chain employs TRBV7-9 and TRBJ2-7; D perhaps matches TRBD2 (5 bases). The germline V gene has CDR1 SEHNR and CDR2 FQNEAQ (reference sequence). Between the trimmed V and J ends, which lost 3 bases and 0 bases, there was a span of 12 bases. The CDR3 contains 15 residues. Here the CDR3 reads CASSFFEGPSYEQYF. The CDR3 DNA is TGTGCCAGCAGCTTTTTTGAGGGTCCCTCCTACGAGCAGTACTTC.